Presented here are 27 T cell receptor beta chains from one specimen sequenced in a study of blood T cell repertoires in COVID-19. The method was immunoSEQ multiplex PCR; TCRdb's version includes in-frame clones alone and lacks a portion of them. The data hold roughly 120,000 clones, with 84% observed a single time. Sequencing input: peripheral blood. These receptors were obtained from a woman in her fifties or sixties with acute or convalescent COVID-19.

The chain links TRBV5-6 to TRBJ1-1, with no clear D. This CDR3 spans 14 amino acids. Germline V gene lookup returns CDR1 SGHDT and CDR2 YYEEEE. Trimming stripped 0 bases from V and 2 bases from J, with 8 bases between. CDR3 protein: CASSLGRGNTEAFF. Here the CDR3 DNA reads TGTGCCAGCAGCTTGGGACGGGGAAACACTGAAGCTTTCTTT. The full variable domain, completed using reference TRBV5-6 and TRBJ1-1, is DAGVTQSPTHLIKTRGQQVTLRCSPKSGHDTVSWYQQALGQGPQFIFQYYEEEERQRGNFPDRFSGHQFPNYSSELNVNALLLGDSALYLCASSLGRGNTEAFFGQGTRLTVV.

As regards this clone: The sample holds other DNA sequences that translate to the same CDR3. The rearrangement links TRBV20-1 to TRBJ1-1; TRBD1 is a possible D gene (6 bases). This CDR3 has 11 residues. Germline CDR1 and CDR2: DFQATT and SNEGSKA (reference sequence). The ends were cut back, 3 bases at V and 5 bases at J, with 7 bases in the middle. CDR3 nucleotides: TGCAGTGCTAGTCAGGGGACTGAAGCTTTCTTT. It codes for CSASQGTEAFF.

This chain joins TRBV2 and TRBJ1-1; perhaps TRBD1 as D (6 bases). CDR1 and CDR2 (germline): SNHLY, FYNNEI. Trimming removed 6 bases at V and 1 base at J, with 12 bases between. The CDR3 covers 14 residues. In nucleotides, the CDR3 is TGTGCCAGCAGCGTTGAACAGGGGAACACTGAAGCTTTCTTT. Protein product: CASSVEQGNTEAFF.

This clone was observed a handful of times. The chain carries TRBV5-6 and TRBJ1-5; 11 bases match TRBD1. CDR3 size: 14 residues. Trimming removed 3 bases from V and 7 bases from J; junction bases left unmatched: 3. Per germline, CDR1 SGHDT and CDR2 YYEEEE. The CDR3 here is CASSYGQGAQPQHF. The DNA for the CDR3 is TGTGCCAGCAGCTACGGACAGGGGGCACAGCCCCAGCATTTT. Based on the CDR3 plus reference TRBV5-6 and TRBJ1-5, the full variable domain is DAGVTQSPTHLIKTRGQQVTLRCSPKSGHDTVSWYQQALGQGPQFIFQYYEEEERQRGNFPDRFSGHQFPNYSSELNVNALLLGDSALYLCASSYGQGAQPQHFGDGTRLSIL.

This CDR3 is CASSQTPPGLASNEQFF. The CDR3 DNA is TGTGCCAGTAGCCAAACCCCTCCGGGACTAGCCTCCAATGAGCAGTTCTTC. V is TRBV19 and J is TRBJ2-1; 9 nucleotides agree with TRBD2. The CDR3 runs to 17 residues. V shed 6 bases and J 6 bases; nucleotides not matched to a gene: 15. Germline lookup yields CDR1 LNHDA and CDR2 SQIVND (reference sequence).

The chain has TRBV11-2 and TRBJ2-1; TRBD2 aligns across 9 bases. The CDR3 is made up of 16 amino acids. Germline CDR1 is SGHAT and CDR2 is FQNNGV. Germline trimming cut 3 bases from V and 3 bases from J; bases unmatched to any gene: 6. CDR3 sequence: CASSLGGGESYNEQFF. In DNA, the CDR3 is TGTGCCAGCAGCTTGGGCGGGGGGGAAAGCTACAATGAGCAGTTCTTC.

V is TRBV30 and J is TRBJ1-6, with D possibly TRBD1 on 6 matching bases. The germline V gene has CDR1 GTSNPN and CDR2 SVGIG (reference sequence). The CDR3 runs to 17 residues. V lost 4 bases to trimming and J lost 0 bases, with 16 bases between them. The CDR3 DNA sequence: TGTGCCTGGACCCCGGCCAGGGGTGGCTCCTATAATTCACCCCTCCACTTT. Its translation: CAWTPARGGSYNSPLHF.

The CDR3 region has the DNA TGTGCCAGCAGCTTGGACTACGGCGGAGAAAAACTGTTTTTT. Translated, it gives CASSLDYGGEKLFF. This chain uses TRBV5-4 with TRBJ1-4; D remains unclear. The CDR3 has 14 residues. V gave up 0 bases and J gave up 8 bases, with 11 bases separating them. Germline CDR1 is SGHNT and CDR2 is YYREEE (reference sequence).

The rearrangement links TRBV30 to TRBJ1-1, with D hard to call. The CDR3 spans 13 residues. V shed 2 bases and J shed 5 bases, with 12 bases lying between them. The germline CDR1 and CDR2 sequences are GTSNPN and SVGIG (reference sequence). The CDR3 region is CAWSLPGRTEAFF. The CDR3 coding sequence is TGTGCCTGGAGTCTTCCAGGCAGAACTGAAGCTTTCTTT.

V and J are TRBV15 and TRBJ1-3; TRBD1 aligns across 7 bases. The germline V gene encodes CDR1 LNHNV and CDR2 YYDKDF (reference sequence). The CDR3 spans 16 residues. The J segment lost 4 bases and the V segment lost 3 bases, leaving 9 bases of the junction unmatched. CDR3 in amino acids: CATSRSTGEAGNTIYF. The CDR3 DNA follows: TGTGCCACCAGCAGGTCAACAGGGGAGGCAGGAAACACCATATATTTT.

This clone was detected only a few times. The V and J genes are TRBV3-1 (or the pseudogene TRBV3-2) and TRBJ2-5; 13 bases align to TRBD2. Losses at the gene ends were 5 bases for V and 1 base for J; bases not matched to a gene: 16. The CDR3 runs to 20 residues. Germline lookup yields CDR1 LGHDT and CDR2 YNNKEL (reference sequence). CDR3 region: CASSSPGLAGQTDLQETQYF. The CDR3 nucleotides are TGTGCCAGCAGCTCGCCGGGACTAGCGGGGCAAACCGATCTCCAAGAGACCCAGTACTTC.

The chain recombines TRBV7-2 with TRBJ1-6; possible D gene TRBD1, 5 bases. V was clipped by 4 bases and J by 0 bases, with 16 bases between them. This CDR3 comprises 18 residues. Germline CDR1 reads SGHTA; CDR2 reads FQGNSA. The CDR3 DNA is TGTGCCAGCAGCTCGGCACCGGGGGGAAACTCCTATAATTCACCCCTCCACTTT. Translation: CASSSAPGGNSYNSPLHF.

This chain links TRBV10-1 with TRBJ2-3; 7 positions agree with TRBD1. Germline V lookup: CDR1 WNHNN, CDR2 SYGVQD (reference sequence). With V trimmed by 5 bases and J by 3 bases, 5 bases remained unmatched. CDR3 length equals 14 residues. CDR3: CASSKGQKTDTQYF. The CDR3 nucleotides are TGCGCCAGCAGTAAGGGACAGAAAACAGATACGCAGTATTTT.

The V gene is TRBV4-1, the J gene TRBJ1-2; weak D call: TRBD1 (6 bases). The CDR3 extends over 14 amino acids. CDR1 is MGHRA, CDR2 YSYEKL, per germline. Trimming removed 0 bases from V and 4 bases from J, with 9 bases in between. The CDR3 spells CASSQDEGVYGYTF. CDR3 coding DNA: TGCGCCAGCAGCCAAGATGAGGGGGTCTATGGCTACACCTTC.

The chain links TRBV7-6 to TRBJ2-7; D is perhaps TRBD2 (6 bases). The CDR3 totals 13 residues. Germline V CDR1 and CDR2: SGHVS, FNYEAQ. With 2 bases removed from V and 2 bases from J, the gap between germline ends came to 7 bases. The CDR3 DNA follows: TGTGCCAGCAGCTTAAGCGGGCCCTACGAGCAGTACTTC. Translated, it gives CASSLSGPYEQYF.

The chain has TRBV2 and TRBJ1-2; no firm D call. The CDR3 runs 12 residues. The germline V gene encodes CDR1 SNHLY and CDR2 FYNNEI. Trimming took off 4 bases at V and 8 bases at J, with 11 bases between the two ends. As DNA, the CDR3 is TGTGCCAGCAGTGTAGAGGGAGGAGGCTACACCTTC. It yields the protein CASSVEGGGYTF.

This clone was observed once. CDR3: CASSIVPYRVKEKLFF. CDR3 sequence (DNA): TGTGCCAGTAGTATAGTGCCCTACAGGGTCAAAGAAAAACTGTTTTTT. The chain employs TRBV19 and TRBJ1-4; D possibly corresponds to TRBD1 (6 bases). Germline-derived CDR1 and CDR2 are LNHDA and SQIVND (reference sequence). V was shortened by 1 base and J by 8 bases, with 17 bases between the two germline ends. This CDR3 region has 16 residues.

The chain is built from TRBV2 and TRBJ1-2, with TRBD1 matching 7 bases. Germline-derived CDR1 and CDR2 are SNHLY and FYNNEI. V lost 5 bases, J lost 2 bases, and 2 bases stayed unmatched. The CDR3 contains 13 residues. In nucleotides, the CDR3 is TGTGCCAGCAGTTCGGACAGGAACTATGGCTACACCTTC. Translation gives CASSSDRNYGYTF.

V is TRBV11-2 and J is TRBJ2-3, with 10 bases fitting TRBD2. V shed 6 bases, J shed 5 bases, and the junction held 14 bases outside the gene matches. The CDR3 spans 17 residues. Germline CDR1 is SGHAT and CDR2 is FQNNGV. CDR3 in amino acids: CASRPRLSGGAGDTQYF. The CDR3 nucleotides read TGTGCCAGCAGACCTCGACTAAGCGGGGGGGCCGGAGATACGCAGTATTTT.

The genes are TRBV5-8 and TRBJ1-6; D is unresolved. Germline CDR1 and CDR2: SGHTS and YDEGEE. This CDR3 has 16 residues. Deletions cut 4 bases from V and 0 bases from J, with 11 bases between. The DNA of the CDR3 is TGTGCCAGCAGCCCTGCAAGGAGCTCCTATAATTCACCCCTCCACTTT. Its protein is CASSPARSSYNSPLHF.

The V call is TRBV2, the J call TRBJ2-5, with D perhaps TRBD1 (6 bases). Germline CDR1 is SNHLY and CDR2 is FYNNEI. The V gene lost 9 bases and the J gene lost 4 bases, with 15 bases spanning the gap. This CDR3 has 13 residues. CDR3 sequence reads: CASLPTGRETQYF. The CDR3 bases are TGTGCCAGTCTACCCACAGGGAGAGAGACCCAGTACTTC.

V and J are TRBV11-2 and TRBJ1-2, with D unresolved. V was trimmed by 4 bases and J by 5 bases, leaving 17 bases between them. There are 15 residues in the CDR3. Per the germline V gene, CDR1 is SGHAT and CDR2 is FQNNGV. As DNA, the CDR3 is TGTGCCAGCAGCTCCCTGACGAGGTCTCGGTATGGCTACACCTTC. As protein: CASSSLTRSRYGYTF.

The V and J genes are TRBV24-1 and TRBJ2-1; TRBD1 matches at 11 bases. Germline assignment: CDR1 KGHDR and CDR2 SFDVKD. J was trimmed by 7 bases and V by 4 bases; bases with no gene match: 8. The CDR3 covers 16 residues. This CDR3 reads CATSDQGTGGGNEQFF. CDR3 nucleotides: TGTGCCACCAGTGACCAGGGGACAGGGGGAGGGAATGAGCAGTTCTTC.

The chain carries TRBV30 and TRBJ1-3; no definite D call. The CDR3 contains 14 residues. Trimming left V 0 bases short and J 4 bases short, with 10 bases between. Germline V gives CDR1 GTSNPN, CDR2 SVGIG (reference sequence). The CDR3 is CAWSVDLAGNTIYF. CDR3 nucleotide sequence: TGTGCCTGGAGTGTTGACCTAGCAGGAAACACCATATATTTT.

This CDR3 is CASSMGQSIFYEQYF. CDR3 nucleotides: TGTGCCAGTAGTATGGGACAGAGTATTTTCTACGAGCAGTACTTC. The chain has TRBV19 and TRBJ2-7, with TRBD1 matching 7 bases. The CDR3 runs 15 residues. Trimming removed 3 bases from V and 3 bases from J; junction bases left unmatched: 8. Germline V gene lookup returns CDR1 LNHDA and CDR2 SQIVND (reference sequence).

The chain recombines TRBV28 with TRBJ1-2, with no clear D. Germline-derived CDR1 and CDR2 are MDHEN and SYDVKM. Between the trimmed V and J ends, which lost 6 bases and 8 bases, there was a span of 10 bases. There are 11 residues in the CDR3. CDR3 protein: CASSKLVGYTF. The CDR3 nucleotides read TGTGCCAGCAGCAAGCTAGTCGGCTACACCTTC.

This chain joins TRBV5-1 and TRBJ1-4; D is unclear. Between the trimmed V and J ends, which lost 1 base and 8 bases, there was a span of 9 bases. The CDR3 totals 13 residues. The germline V gene has CDR1 SGHRS and CDR2 YFSETQ. The CDR3 bases are TGCGCCAGCAGCTTGAGGCCGAGGGAAAAACTGTTTTTT. The encoded protein is CASSLRPREKLFF.